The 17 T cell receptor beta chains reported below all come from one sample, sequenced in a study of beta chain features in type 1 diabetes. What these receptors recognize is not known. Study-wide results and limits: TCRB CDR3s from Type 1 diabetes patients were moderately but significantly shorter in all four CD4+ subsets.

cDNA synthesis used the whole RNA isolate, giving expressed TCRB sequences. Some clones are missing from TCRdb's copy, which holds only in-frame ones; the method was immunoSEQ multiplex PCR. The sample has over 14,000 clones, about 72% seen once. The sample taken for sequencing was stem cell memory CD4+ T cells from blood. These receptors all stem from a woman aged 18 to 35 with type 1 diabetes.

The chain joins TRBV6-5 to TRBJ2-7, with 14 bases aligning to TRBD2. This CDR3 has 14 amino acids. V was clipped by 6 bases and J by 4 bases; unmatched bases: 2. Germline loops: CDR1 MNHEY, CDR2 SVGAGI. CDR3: CASSRLAGGYEQYF. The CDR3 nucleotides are TGTGCCAGCAGCAGACTAGCGGGAGGGTACGAGCAGTACTTC.

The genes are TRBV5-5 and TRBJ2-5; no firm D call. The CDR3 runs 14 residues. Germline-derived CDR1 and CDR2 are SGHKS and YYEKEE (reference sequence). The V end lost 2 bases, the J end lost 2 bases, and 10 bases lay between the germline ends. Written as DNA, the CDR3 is TGTGCCAGCAGCTTACGAGCATCACAAGAGACCCAGTACTTC. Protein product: CASSLRASQETQYF.

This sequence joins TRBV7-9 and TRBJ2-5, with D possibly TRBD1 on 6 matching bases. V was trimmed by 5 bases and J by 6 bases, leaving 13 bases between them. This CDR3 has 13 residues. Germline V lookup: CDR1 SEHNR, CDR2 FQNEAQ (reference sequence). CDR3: CASSQQGFQTQYF. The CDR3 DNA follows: TGTGCCAGCAGCCAACAGGGATTTCAGACCCAGTACTTC.

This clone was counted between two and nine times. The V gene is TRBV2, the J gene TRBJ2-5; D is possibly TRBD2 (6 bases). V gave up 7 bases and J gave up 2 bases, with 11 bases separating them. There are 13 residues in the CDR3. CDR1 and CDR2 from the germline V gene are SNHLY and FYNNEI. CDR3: CASIREIQETQYF. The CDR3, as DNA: TGTGCCAGCATACGGGAGATACAAGAGACCCAGTACTTC.

CDR3 residues: CASSFIWTGEAYEQYF. CDR3 nucleotide sequence: TGTGCCAGCAGTTTTATTTGGACAGGGGAAGCCTACGAGCAGTACTTC. This chain joins TRBV28 and TRBJ2-7; 9 bases match TRBD1. The CDR3 loop spans 16 amino acids. Per the germline V gene, CDR1 is MDHEN and CDR2 is SYDVKM. The V gene end was trimmed by 3 bases and the J gene end by 2 bases; junction bases not matched to a gene: 8.

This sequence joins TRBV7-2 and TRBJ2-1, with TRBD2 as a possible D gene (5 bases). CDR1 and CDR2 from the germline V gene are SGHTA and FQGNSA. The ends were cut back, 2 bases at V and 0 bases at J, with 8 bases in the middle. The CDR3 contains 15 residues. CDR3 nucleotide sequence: TGTGCCAGCAGCTTAAGAGGGAGCTCCTACAATGAGCAGTTCTTC. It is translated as CASSLRGSSYNEQFF.

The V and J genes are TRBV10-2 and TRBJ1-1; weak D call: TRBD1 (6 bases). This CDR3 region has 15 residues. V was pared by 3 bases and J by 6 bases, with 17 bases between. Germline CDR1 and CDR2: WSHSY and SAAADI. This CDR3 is CASSDNRVLKSEAFF. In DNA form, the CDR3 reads TGCGCCAGCAGTGATAACAGGGTTCTAAAGTCTGAAGCTTTCTTT.

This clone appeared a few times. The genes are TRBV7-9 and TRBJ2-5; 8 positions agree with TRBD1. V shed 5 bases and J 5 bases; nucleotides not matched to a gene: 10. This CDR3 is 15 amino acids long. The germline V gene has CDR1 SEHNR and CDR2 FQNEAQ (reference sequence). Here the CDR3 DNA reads TGTGCCAGCAGCCCGAGGGACAGGCTGTGGGAGACCCAGTACTTC. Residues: CASSPRDRLWETQYF.

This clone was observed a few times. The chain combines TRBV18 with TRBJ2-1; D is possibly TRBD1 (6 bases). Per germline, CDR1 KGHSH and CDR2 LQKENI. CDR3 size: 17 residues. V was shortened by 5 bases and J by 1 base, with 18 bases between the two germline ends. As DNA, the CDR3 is TGTGCCAGCTCATCCCCCGGACAGAGCGGATCCTACAATGAGCAGTTCTTC. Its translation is CASSSPGQSGSYNEQFF.

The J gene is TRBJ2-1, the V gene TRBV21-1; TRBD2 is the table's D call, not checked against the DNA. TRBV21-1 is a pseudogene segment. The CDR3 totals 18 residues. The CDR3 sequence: CASSKRSGRPPYYNEQFF. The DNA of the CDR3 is TGTGCCAGCAGCAAAAGAAGCGGGAGGCCTCCCTACTACAATGAGCAGTTCTTC.

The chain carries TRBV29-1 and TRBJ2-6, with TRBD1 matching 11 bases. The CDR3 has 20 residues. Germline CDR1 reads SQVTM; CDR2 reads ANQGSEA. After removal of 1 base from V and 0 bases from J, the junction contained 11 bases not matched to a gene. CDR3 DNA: TGCAGCGTTGAAGTCTGGGACAGGGGGGGATTAGGCTCTGGGGCCAACGTCCTGACTTTC. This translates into CSVEVWDRGGLGSGANVLTF.

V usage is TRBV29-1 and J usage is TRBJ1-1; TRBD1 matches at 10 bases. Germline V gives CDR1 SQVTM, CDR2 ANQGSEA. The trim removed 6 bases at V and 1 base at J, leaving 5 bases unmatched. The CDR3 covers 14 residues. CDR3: CSVDRGLGNTEAFF. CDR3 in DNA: TGCAGCGTCGACAGGGGGCTGGGGAACACTGAAGCTTTCTTT.

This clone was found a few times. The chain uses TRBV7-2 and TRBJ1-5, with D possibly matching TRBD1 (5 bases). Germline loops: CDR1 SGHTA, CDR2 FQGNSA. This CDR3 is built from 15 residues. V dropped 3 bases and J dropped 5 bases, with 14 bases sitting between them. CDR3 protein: CASSLGSLRDQPQHF. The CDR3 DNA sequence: TGTGCCAGCAGCTTGGGGTCCCTCAGGGATCAGCCCCAGCATTTT.

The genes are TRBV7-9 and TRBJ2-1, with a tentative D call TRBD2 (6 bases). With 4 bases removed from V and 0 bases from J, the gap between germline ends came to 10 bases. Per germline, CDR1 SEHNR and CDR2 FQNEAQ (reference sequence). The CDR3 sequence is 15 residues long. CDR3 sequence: CASSYRGSSYNEQFF. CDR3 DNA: TGTGCCAGCAGCTACCGGGGGAGCTCCTACAATGAGCAGTTCTTC.

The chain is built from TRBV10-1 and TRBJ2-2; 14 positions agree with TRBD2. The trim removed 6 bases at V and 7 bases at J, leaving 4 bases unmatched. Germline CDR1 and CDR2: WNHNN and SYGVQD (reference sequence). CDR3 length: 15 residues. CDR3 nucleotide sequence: TGCGCCAGCAGCACCGGGACTAGCGGGAGCGGGGAGCTGTTTTTT. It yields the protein CASSTGTSGSGELFF.

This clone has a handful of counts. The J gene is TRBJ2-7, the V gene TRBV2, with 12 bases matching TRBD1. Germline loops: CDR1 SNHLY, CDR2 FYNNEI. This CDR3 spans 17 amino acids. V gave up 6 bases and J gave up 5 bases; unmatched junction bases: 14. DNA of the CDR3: TGTGCCAGCAGCCCATTCCGGGACAGGGGGCGGGGGAACGAGCAGTACTTC. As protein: CASSPFRDRGRGNEQYF.

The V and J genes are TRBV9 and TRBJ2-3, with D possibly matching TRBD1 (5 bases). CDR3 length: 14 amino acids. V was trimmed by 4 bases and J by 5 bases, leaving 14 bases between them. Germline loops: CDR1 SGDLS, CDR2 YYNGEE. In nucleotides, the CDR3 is TGTGCCAGCAGCTCAACTGGGGCGGAAGATACGCAGTATTTT. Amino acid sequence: CASSSTGAEDTQYF.